This TCR beta chain originates from a study of cytomegalovirus exposure and HLA in healthy donors. Study-level background: Assignment to the Caucasian-associated ancestry cluster applied to around 80% of the approximately 380 genotyped donors. The study, taken as a whole, reports: In a later analysis, TCR beta V- and J-gene trimming was associated with a missense DCLRE1C variant. In an earlier analysis, about 87% or about 30%: the productive usage of most TCR beta V segments.

CDR1 SGHTA and CDR2 FQGNSA come from the germline V gene. V shed 1 base and J 3 bases; nucleotides not matched to a gene: 10. CDR3 length: 18 residues. PCR was performed using 60 Vbeta and 13 Jbeta primers. Profiling relied on immunoSEQ multiplex PCR, and the TCRdb table lists in-frame clones only, not all of them. Of 20,000 to 25,000 clones listed, about 80% are singletons. Concerning this clone itself: Its antigen is as yet unknown.

The rearrangement uses TRBV7-2 and TRBJ1-4, with TRBD1 matching 8 bases. The sample taken for sequencing was PBMCs. The origin of this receptor is a man aged 55-75 years in good health and CMV-seronegative. In DNA, the CDR3 is TGTGCCAGCAGCTTAGTGGCAGGGGGCTCGACGGCTAATGAAAAACTGTTTTTT. This codes for CASSLVAGGSTANEKLFF.